This is a list of T cell receptor beta chains from one sample in a study of beta chain features in type 1 diabetes. Sequencing was performed with immunoSEQ multiplex PCR; in TCRdb, only in-frame clones are kept and a portion is missing. The data contain around 450,000 clones, 9.5% to 12% of them singletons. The specimen sequenced was naive CD4+ T cells from blood. These receptors came from a woman aged 18-29 years in good health. The CDR3 runs from the conserved cysteine through the conserved F or W. The D gene is left open where the match is weak. The listing skips clone size in some rows; elsewhere it reads once, few, many or a size class.

v_call: TRBV15
clone_size: .
d_call: .
j_call: TRBJ1-5
cdr3_aa: CATSRDIQPQHF
cdr3_nt: TGTGCCACCAGCAGAGATATCCAGCCCCAGCATTTT

v_call: TRBV19
clone_size: .
d_call: .
j_call: TRBJ2-1
cdr3_aa: CASKIRQGLNNEQFF
cdr3_nt: TGTGCCAGTAAAATACGACAGGGACTCAACAATGAGCAGTTCTTC

v_call: TRBV10-3
clone_size: .
d_call: TRBD1
j_call: TRBJ2-3
cdr3_aa: CAIRETGWITDTQYF
cdr3_nt: TGTGCCATCAGAGAGACAGGGTGGATCACAGATACGCAGTATTTT

v_call: TRBV9
clone_size: few
d_call: .
j_call: TRBJ2-5
cdr3_aa: CASSVETGQVGGTQYF
cdr3_nt: TGTGCCAGCAGCGTAGAGACTGGCCAGGTTGGCGGGACCCAGTACTTC

v_call: TRBV11-3
clone_size: .
d_call: .
j_call: TRBJ2-2
cdr3_aa: CASSLAARAYTGELFF
cdr3_nt: TGTGCCAGCAGCTTAGCTGCGCGGGCATACACCGGGGAGCTGTTTTTT

v_call: TRBV9
clone_size: few
d_call: TRBD2
j_call: TRBJ2-1
cdr3_aa: CASSPGLAGSSYNEQFF
cdr3_nt: TGTGCCAGCAGCCCCGGACTAGCAGGAAGCTCCTACAATGAGCAGTTCTTC

v_call: TRBV5-1
clone_size: few
d_call: TRBD1
j_call: TRBJ1-2
cdr3_aa: CASSEPGQSGYTF
cdr3_nt: TGCGCCAGCAGCGAGCCGGGACAGAGCGGCTACACCTTC

v_call: TRBV5-1
clone_size: few
d_call: TRBD2
j_call: TRBJ2-3
cdr3_aa: CASSRTSGRAVDTQYF
cdr3_nt: TGCGCCAGCAGCCGGACTAGCGGGAGGGCCGTAGATACGCAGTATTTT

v_call: TRBV7-9
clone_size: few
d_call: .
j_call: TRBJ1-2
cdr3_aa: CASSLAFNGDYGYTF
cdr3_nt: TGTGCCAGCAGCTTAGCGTTTAACGGAGACTATGGCTACACCTTC

v_call: TRBV9
clone_size: few
d_call: .
j_call: TRBJ2-4
cdr3_aa: CASNVGEVGIQYF
cdr3_nt: TGTGCCAGCAACGTAGGGGAGGTCGGCATTCAGTACTTC

v_call: TRBV9
clone_size: .
d_call: TRBD2
j_call: TRBJ2-1
cdr3_aa: CASSRQGLAGSSYNEQFF
cdr3_nt: TGTGCCAGCAGCCGTCAGGGACTAGCGGGTAGCTCCTACAATGAGCAGTTCTTC

v_call: TRBV7-9
clone_size: few
d_call: TRBD1
j_call: TRBJ1-4
cdr3_aa: CASSSDRAVGEKLFF
cdr3_nt: TGTGCCAGCAGCTCCGACAGGGCTGTGGGGGAAAAACTGTTTTTT

v_call: TRBV7-3
clone_size: .
d_call: .
j_call: TRBJ2-2
cdr3_aa: CASSPSLGAGELFF
cdr3_nt: TGTGCCAGCAGCCCCTCCTTGGGCGCCGGGGAGCTGTTTTTT

v_call: TRBV7-2
clone_size: few
d_call: TRBD2
j_call: TRBJ2-5
cdr3_aa: CASSSQAGRETQYF
cdr3_nt: TGTGCCAGCAGCTCCCAAGCGGGACGGGAGACCCAGTACTTC

v_call: TRBV14
clone_size: .
d_call: TRBD1
j_call: TRBJ1-2
cdr3_aa: CASSPRTGVPYGYTF
cdr3_nt: TGTGCCAGCAGCCCTCGGACAGGGGTCCCCTATGGCTACACCTTC

v_call: TRBV4-1
clone_size: .
d_call: TRBD2
j_call: TRBJ2-7
cdr3_aa: CASAPTSGSTYEQYF
cdr3_nt: TGCGCCAGCGCCCCGACTAGCGGGAGTACCTACGAGCAGTACTTC

v_call: TRBV6-5
clone_size: .
d_call: TRBD2
j_call: TRBJ2-7
cdr3_aa: CASRLAGAERYEQYF
cdr3_nt: TGTGCCAGCCGACTAGCGGGAGCTGAAAGGTACGAGCAGTACTTC

v_call: TRBV4-1
clone_size: few
d_call: .
j_call: TRBJ1-1
cdr3_aa: CASSQVHSSLTSEAFF
cdr3_nt: TGCGCCAGCAGCCAAGTTCACTCGTCCCTGACTTCTGAAGCTTTCTTT

v_call: TRBV25-1
clone_size: few
d_call: .
j_call: TRBJ1-3
cdr3_aa: CASSVQDSGNTIYF
cdr3_nt: TGTGCCAGCAGTGTGCAGGACTCTGGAAACACCATATATTTT

v_call: TRBV7-2
clone_size: .
d_call: .
j_call: TRBJ2-7
cdr3_aa: CASSPTEYEQYF
cdr3_nt: TGTGCCAGCAGTCCCACTGAGTACGAGCAGTACTTC

v_call: TRBV18
clone_size: .
d_call: .
j_call: TRBJ1-2
cdr3_aa: CASSPSQEVGYTF
cdr3_nt: TGTGCCAGCTCACCAAGCCAGGAGGTTGGCTACACCTTC

v_call: TRBV18
clone_size: few
d_call: .
j_call: TRBJ1-2
cdr3_aa: CASSPWGGEYGYTF
cdr3_nt: TGTGCCAGCTCACCATGGGGGGGTGAATATGGCTACACCTTC

v_call: TRBV18
clone_size: few
d_call: .
j_call: TRBJ2-5
cdr3_aa: CASSPRQGETQYF
cdr3_nt: TGTGCCAGCTCACCACGGCAGGGAGAGACCCAGTACTTC

v_call: TRBV7-2
clone_size: .
d_call: TRBD2
j_call: TRBJ2-7
cdr3_aa: CASSFPSGYYEQYF
cdr3_nt: TGTGCCAGCAGCTTCCCTAGCGGTTACTACGAGCAGTACTTC

v_call: TRBV14
clone_size: few
d_call: .
j_call: TRBJ1-2
cdr3_aa: CASSLTWGYGYTF
cdr3_nt: TGTGCCAGCAGCCTAACCTGGGGCTATGGCTACACCTTC

v_call: TRBV11-2
clone_size: few
d_call: .
j_call: TRBJ2-5
cdr3_aa: CASSLVSGAARETQYF
cdr3_nt: TGTGCCAGCAGCTTAGTTTCAGGGGCTGCTAGGGAGACCCAGTACTTC

v_call: TRBV6-5
clone_size: few
d_call: TRBD1
j_call: TRBJ2-7
cdr3_aa: CASRNRYRGSYEQYF
cdr3_nt: TGTGCCAGCAGAAACAGGTACAGGGGCTCCTACGAGCAGTACTTC

v_call: TRBV7-3
clone_size: few
d_call: .
j_call: TRBJ1-1
cdr3_aa: CATLGEDTEAFF
cdr3_nt: TGTGCCACCCTGGGGGAGGACACTGAAGCTTTCTTT

v_call: TRBV18
clone_size: .
d_call: .
j_call: TRBJ2-3
cdr3_aa: CASSLGLVRTDTQYF
cdr3_nt: TGTGCCAGCTCACTCGGACTGGTTCGCACAGATACGCAGTATTTT

v_call: TRBV9
clone_size: .
d_call: .
j_call: TRBJ2-1
cdr3_aa: CASSVVSLGQEQFF
cdr3_nt: TGTGCCAGCAGCGTAGTTAGTTTGGGGCAAGAGCAGTTCTTC

v_call: TRBV14
clone_size: few
d_call: TRBD1
j_call: TRBJ2-6
cdr3_aa: CASSQPGQGFPGANVLTF
cdr3_nt: TGTGCCAGCAGCCAACCGGGACAGGGGTTTCCTGGGGCCAACGTCCTGACTTTC

v_call: TRBV7-3
clone_size: few
d_call: .
j_call: TRBJ1-1
cdr3_aa: CASSSQGANTEAFF
cdr3_nt: TGTGCCAGCAGCTCACAGGGAGCTAACACTGAAGCTTTCTTT

v_call: TRBV5-1
clone_size: .
d_call: TRBD1
j_call: TRBJ1-6
cdr3_aa: CASSARQGGNSPLHF
cdr3_nt: TGCGCCAGCAGCGCACGACAGGGGGGTAATTCACCCCTCCACTTT

v_call: TRBV7-2
clone_size: few
d_call: .
j_call: TRBJ2-1
cdr3_aa: CASSLLGGNYNEQFF
cdr3_nt: TGTGCCAGCAGCTTACTCGGGGGAAACTACAATGAGCAGTTCTTC

v_call: TRBV29-1
clone_size: .
d_call: .
j_call: TRBJ2-2
cdr3_aa: CSVEKFRDGGELFF
cdr3_nt: TGCAGCGTTGAAAAGTTCAGGGATGGCGGGGAGCTGTTTTTT

v_call: TRBV4-3
clone_size: .
d_call: .
j_call: TRBJ2-7
cdr3_aa: CASSQTAQSWGDEQYF
cdr3_nt: TGCGCCAGCAGCCAAACCGCCCAATCCTGGGGCGACGAGCAGTACTTC

v_call: TRBV21-1
clone_size: .
d_call: .
j_call: TRBJ2-5
cdr3_aa: CASRPLADQETQYF
cdr3_nt: TGTGCCAGCAGACCACTAGCGGACCAAGAGACCCAGTACTTC

v_call: TRBV5-4
clone_size: .
d_call: .
j_call: TRBJ2-3
cdr3_aa: CASSSGYADTQYF
cdr3_nt: TGTGCCAGCAGCTCAGGGTATGCAGATACGCAGTATTTT

v_call: TRBV29-1
clone_size: few
d_call: .
j_call: TRBJ1-5
cdr3_aa: CSVITTGKGNQPQHF
cdr3_nt: TGCAGCGTGATTACGACAGGAAAGGGCAATCAGCCCCAGCATTTT

v_call: TRBV5-4
clone_size: .
d_call: TRBD1
j_call: TRBJ1-1
cdr3_aa: CASSRPGGNTEAFF
cdr3_nt: TGTGCCAGCAGCCGCCCAGGGGGAAACACTGAAGCTTTCTTT

v_call: TRBV7-2
clone_size: few
d_call: .
j_call: TRBJ2-6
cdr3_aa: CASSRRRGDSGANVLTF
cdr3_nt: TGTGCCAGCAGCCGGCGGCGGGGTGACTCTGGGGCCAACGTCCTGACTTTC

v_call: TRBV4-1
clone_size: few
d_call: TRBD2
j_call: TRBJ2-2
cdr3_aa: CASSQSTSVNTGELFF
cdr3_nt: TGCGCCAGCAGCCAATCGACTAGCGTGAACACCGGGGAGCTGTTTTTT

v_call: TRBV29-1
clone_size: few
d_call: .
j_call: TRBJ2-3
cdr3_aa: CSVAGATDTQYF
cdr3_nt: TGCAGCGTTGCCGGGGCCACGGATACGCAGTATTTT

v_call: TRBV7-2
clone_size: .
d_call: .
j_call: TRBJ1-1
cdr3_aa: CASSPGGSNTEAFF
cdr3_nt: TGTGCCAGCAGCCCCGGGGGAAGCAACACTGAAGCTTTCTTT

v_call: TRBV7-9
clone_size: .
d_call: .
j_call: TRBJ2-2
cdr3_aa: CASSLTGNTGELFF
cdr3_nt: TGTGCCAGCAGCCTCACGGGGAACACCGGGGAGCTGTTTTTT

v_call: TRBV5-1
clone_size: few
d_call: TRBD1
j_call: TRBJ2-7
cdr3_aa: CASSYQGADEQYF
cdr3_nt: TGCGCCAGCAGCTACCAGGGGGCTGACGAGCAGTACTTC

v_call: TRBV5-1
clone_size: .
d_call: .
j_call: TRBJ2-4
cdr3_aa: CASSLAGRERNIQYF
cdr3_nt: TGCGCCAGCAGCTTGGCCGGCCGGGAAAGAAACATTCAGTACTTC

v_call: TRBV12-5
clone_size: .
d_call: .
j_call: TRBJ2-3
cdr3_aa: CASASGAVGTDTQYF
cdr3_nt: TGTGCTAGTGCCTCGGGGGCAGTCGGCACAGATACGCAGTATTTT

v_call: TRBV29-1
clone_size: few
d_call: TRBD1
j_call: TRBJ1-2
cdr3_aa: CSVEGGQGKYGYTF
cdr3_nt: TGCAGCGTTGAAGGGGGACAGGGGAAGTATGGCTACACCTTC

v_call: TRBV7-2
clone_size: few
d_call: .
j_call: TRBJ2-1
cdr3_aa: CASSSFGRGGLNEQFF
cdr3_nt: TGTGCCAGCAGCTCCTTCGGGCGGGGAGGCCTCAATGAGCAGTTCTTC

v_call: TRBV5-1
clone_size: .
d_call: .
j_call: TRBJ2-5
cdr3_aa: CASSLAGLGGGVQETQYF
cdr3_nt: TGCGCCAGCAGCTTGGCCGGTCTTGGGGGCGGCGTCCAAGAGACCCAGTACTTC

v_call: TRBV4-3
clone_size: .
d_call: TRBD2
j_call: TRBJ2-7
cdr3_aa: CASSQDPSGPYEQYF
cdr3_nt: TGCGCCAGCAGCCAAGATCCTAGCGGCCCCTACGAGCAGTACTTC

v_call: TRBV7-2
clone_size: .
d_call: .
j_call: TRBJ2-1
cdr3_aa: CASSLRGSSYNEQFF
cdr3_nt: TGTGCCAGCAGCCTCAGGGGAAGCTCCTACAATGAGCAGTTCTTC